This T cell receptor beta chain is drawn from a study of cytomegalovirus exposure and HLA in healthy donors. A word on this clone: Antigen unknown.

Both 60 Vbeta primers and 13 Jbeta primers went into the PCR. Sequenced by immunoSEQ multiplex PCR; TCRdb stores in-frame clones only, minus some. The sample yields some 150,000 clones, around 69% seen once. Broader study findings: Most TCR sequences were uncommon, yet certain public TCRs appeared in many donors. What was likely a sequencing artifact was a cluster of highly shared sequence variants. Previously analyzed data showed that most TCR beta V segments were productive at a frequency of about 87% or about 30%. Association with HLA alleles at 0.05 false discovery rate was found for roughly 17,000 TCR beta sequences in a later analysis.

Germline loops: CDR1 PRHDT, CDR2 FYEKMQ (reference sequence). The CDR3 is 13 amino acids. The V end was cut by 4 bases, the J end by 5 bases, with 9 bases between. This sequence joins TRBV13 and TRBJ1-5; D remains unclear. This TCR was recovered from a woman aged 25 to 39 in good health and CMV-seronegative. Sequenced sample: PBMCs. The CDR3 DNA follows: TGTGCCAGCAGCTCTAGCCGAGATCAGCCCCAGCATTTT. As protein: CASSSSRDQPQHF. The full variable domain, with the rest looked up from reference TRBV13 and TRBJ1-5, is AAGVIQSPRHLIKEKRETATLKCYPIPRHDTVYWYQQGPGQDPQFLISFYEKMQSDKGSIPDRFSAQQFSDYHSELNMSSLELGDSALYFCASSSSRDQPQHFGDGTRLSIL.